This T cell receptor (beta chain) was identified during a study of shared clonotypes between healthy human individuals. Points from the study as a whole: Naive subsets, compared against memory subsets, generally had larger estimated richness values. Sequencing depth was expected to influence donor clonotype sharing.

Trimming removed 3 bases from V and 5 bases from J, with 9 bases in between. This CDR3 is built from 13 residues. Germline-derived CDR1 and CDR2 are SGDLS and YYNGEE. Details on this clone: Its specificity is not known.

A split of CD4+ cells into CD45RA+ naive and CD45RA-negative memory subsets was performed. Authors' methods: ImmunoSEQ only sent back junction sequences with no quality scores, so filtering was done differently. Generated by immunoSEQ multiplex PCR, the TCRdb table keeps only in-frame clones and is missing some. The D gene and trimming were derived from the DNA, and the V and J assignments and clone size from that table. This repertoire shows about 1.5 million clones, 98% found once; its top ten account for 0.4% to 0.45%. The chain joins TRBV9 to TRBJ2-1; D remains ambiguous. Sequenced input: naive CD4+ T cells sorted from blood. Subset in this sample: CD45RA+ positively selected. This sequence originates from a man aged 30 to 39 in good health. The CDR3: CASSGYRDNEQFF. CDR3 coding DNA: TGTGCCAGCAGCGGATACCGGGACAATGAGCAGTTCTTC.